The 5 T cell receptor beta chains below all came from one sample that was sequenced in a study of cytomegalovirus exposure and HLA in healthy donors. 60 Vbeta and 13 Jbeta primers were used in PCR. Libraries were prepared by immunoSEQ multiplex PCR; TCRdb keeps only in-frame clonotypes and omits some of them. The sample holds around 170,000 clones, 82% seen once. The material sequenced was PBMCs. The receptors shown here come from a man aged 35-49 years in good health and CMV-seronegative.

V and J are TRBV9 and TRBJ2-7, with a weak D call TRBD1 (6 bases). The CDR3 is 16 residues long. Germline V gives CDR1 SGDLS, CDR2 YYNGEE. Trimming stripped 4 bases from V and 7 bases from J, with 24 bases between. In DNA, the CDR3 is TGTGCCAGCAGCCCCCGGGATAGGCAGGGGCCGGAGGAGCAGTACTTC. This sequence encodes CASSPRDRQGPEEQYF.

The chain links TRBV28 to TRBJ2-7; TRBD2 matches 10 bases. The CDR3 has 16 amino acids. Germline trimming cut 3 bases from V and 3 bases from J; bases unmatched to any gene: 8. Per germline, CDR1 MDHEN and CDR2 SYDVKM. This CDR3 reads CASSFSSGSKSYEQYF. The CDR3 DNA sequence: TGTGCCAGCAGTTTCTCTAGCGGGAGTAAGAGCTACGAGCAGTACTTC.

The chain joins TRBV23-1 to TRBJ2-1; D is perhaps TRBD1 (5 bases). TRBV23-1 is given ORF status, its function remaining uncertain. This CDR3 comprises 19 residues. V lost 4 bases and J 5 bases, leaving 27 bases between the germline ends. The CDR3 nucleotides are TGCGCCAGCAGTCGGGTTCAGGTGTCTTGGACAAACCAAAACAATGAGCAGTTCTTC. Translated: CASSRVQVSWTNQNNEQFF.

The J gene is TRBJ1-1, the V gene TRBV7-8; D ambiguous. The CDR3 consists of 13 residues. Germline-derived CDR1 and CDR2 are SGHVS and FQNEAQ. Trimming removed 8 bases from V and 2 bases from J, with 12 bases in between. CDR3 loop: CASSRGLNTEAFF. The CDR3 DNA sequence: TGTGCCAGCTCTCGAGGGTTAAACACTGAAGCTTTCTTT.

This chain links TRBV18 with TRBJ2-2, with TRBD2 identical over 9 bases. The V and J ends lost 4 bases and 5 bases, in that order; junction bases with no gene match: 11. The CDR3 spans 17 residues. Germline V gives CDR1 KGHSH, CDR2 LQKENI. DNA of the CDR3: TGTGCCAGCTCACTTTTACTAGCGGGCCCTCGTACCGGGGAGCTGTTTTTT. Amino acids: CASSLLLAGPRTGELFF.